This TCR beta chain was obtained from a study of beta chain features in type 1 diabetes. Study-wide points: Within each of all four CD4+ subsets, Type 1 diabetes patients had TCRB CDR3s that were moderately but significantly shorter.

The table lists this clone with many counts. Its cognate antigen is unknown. The CDR3 totals 14 residues. Germline loops: CDR1 LGHNA, CDR2 YNFKEQ. Trimming cost V 0 bases and J 9 bases, with 12 bases left between them. Sequencing targeted expressed TCRB transcripts, as all isolated RNA had been reverse transcribed. The data were produced by immunoSEQ multiplex PCR, yet TCRdb's version contains in-frame clones alone and is incomplete. The sample holds approximately 150,000 clones, around a tenth seen once. The V and J genes are TRBV4-2 and TRBJ2-1; D is unclear. This TCR came from a woman aged 40 to 50 in good health. Sequences were obtained from central memory CD4+ T cells from blood. The CDR3 DNA sequence: TGTGCCAGCAGCCAAGATGCGAGGTTGGGTGAGCAGTTCTTC. Translating gives CASSQDARLGEQFF.